This T cell receptor beta chain is drawn from a study of T cell responses to AZD1222 COVID-19 vaccine. The germline CDR1 and CDR2 sequences are MNHNS and SASEGT. The CDR3 is 13 amino acids. V gave up 1 base and J gave up 7 bases, with 5 bases separating them. Study conclusions and caveats: Baseline serostatus was positive in only a handful of AZD1222 recipients. Samples come after the peak T cell response, not at day 14. Clonal diversity was possibly underestimated; the donors were predominantly white British and more often female.

This clone was observed once. The target antigen is unknown. The data were produced by immunoSEQ multiplex PCR, yet TCRdb's version contains in-frame clones alone and is incomplete. Seen here are 150,000 to 200,000 clones, around 92% observed once, and the top ten hold around 0.99%. The chain links TRBV6-1 to TRBJ1-6; the D is unclear. The sequences come from peripheral blood, collected 28 days after the second AZD1222 dose. The receptor was derived from an adult who received the AZD1222 COVID-19 vaccine. The CDR3 DNA reads as TGTGCCAGCAGTGAAGGCCTAAATTCACCCCTCCACTTT. Translated: CASSEGLNSPLHF.